Detailed here is one T cell receptor beta chain. Its antigen is not known. These data belong to a study of T cells in localized non-small cell lung cancer. The CDR3 contains 16 residues. In germline, CDR1 is SGHKS, CDR2 YYEKEE (reference sequence). After removal of 8 bases from V and 4 bases from J, the junction contained 7 bases not matched to a gene. The protocol was immunoSEQ multiplex PCR, while the TCRdb copy is restricted to in-frame clones and leaves out a portion. The profile shows over 70,000 clones, more than 75% of them singletons. General study findings and limits: Among blood samples, higher T cell density accompanied longer overall survival. Tumor trailed uninvolved adjacent lung in T cell clonality, which peaked there. Because sequencing included only one region (of the tumor), heterogeneity remains possible. Among the top 100 tumor clones, a median about 57 appeared in adjacent lung.

The chain recombines TRBV5-5 with TRBJ2-2; 14 positions match TRBD2. The sequencing here drew on PBMCs, taken before any cancer treatment. This sequence was found in a woman aged 35-70 years with stage II squamous cell lung carcinoma. CDR3 nucleotides: TGTGCCAGGCGACTAGCGGGAGGGCCTGGCACCGGGGAGCTGTTTTTT. It codes for CARRLAGGPGTGELFF. The complete variable domain, with remaining parts taken from reference TRBV5-5 and TRBJ2-2, reads DAGVTQSPTHLIKTRGQQVTLRCSPISGHKSVSWYQQVLGQGPQFIFQYYEKEERGRGNFPDRFSARQFPNYSSELNVNALLLGDSALYLCARRLAGGPGTGELFFGEGSRLTVL.